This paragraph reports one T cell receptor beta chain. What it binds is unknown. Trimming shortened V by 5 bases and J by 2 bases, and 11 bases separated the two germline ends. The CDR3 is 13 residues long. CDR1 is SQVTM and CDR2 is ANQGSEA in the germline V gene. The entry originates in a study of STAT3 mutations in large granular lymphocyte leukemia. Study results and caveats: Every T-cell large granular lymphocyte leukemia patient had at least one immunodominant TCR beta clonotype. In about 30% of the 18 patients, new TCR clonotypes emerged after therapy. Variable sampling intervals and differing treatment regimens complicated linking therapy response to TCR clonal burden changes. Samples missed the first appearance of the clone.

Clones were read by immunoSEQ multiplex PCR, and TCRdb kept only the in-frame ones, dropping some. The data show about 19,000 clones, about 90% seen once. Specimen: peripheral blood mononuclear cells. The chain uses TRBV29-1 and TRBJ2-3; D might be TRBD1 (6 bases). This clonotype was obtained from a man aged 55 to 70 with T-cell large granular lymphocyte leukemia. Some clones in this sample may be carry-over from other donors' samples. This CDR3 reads CSVSWTATDTQYF. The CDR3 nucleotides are TGCAGCGTTTCTTGGACAGCCACAGATACGCAGTATTTT.